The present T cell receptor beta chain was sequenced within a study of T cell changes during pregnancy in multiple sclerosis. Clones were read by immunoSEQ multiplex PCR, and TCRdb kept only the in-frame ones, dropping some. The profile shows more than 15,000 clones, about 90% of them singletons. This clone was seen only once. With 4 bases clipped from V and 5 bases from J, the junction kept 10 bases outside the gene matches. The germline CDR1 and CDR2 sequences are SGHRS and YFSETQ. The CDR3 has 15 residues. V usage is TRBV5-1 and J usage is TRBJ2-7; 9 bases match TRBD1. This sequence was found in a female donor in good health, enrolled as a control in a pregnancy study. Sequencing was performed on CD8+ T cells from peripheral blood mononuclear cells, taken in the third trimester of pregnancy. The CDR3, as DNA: TGCGCCAGCAGCGACCCTGGACAGGGGAGAAACGAGCAGTACTTC. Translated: CASSDPGQGRNEQYF. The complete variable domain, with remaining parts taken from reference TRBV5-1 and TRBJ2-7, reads KAGVTQTPRYLIKTRGQQVTLSCSPISGHRSVSWYQQTPGQGLQFLFEYFSETQRNKGNFPGRFSGRQFSNSRSEMNVSTLELGDSALYLCASSDPGQGRNEQYFGPGTRLTVT.